A selection of T cell receptor beta chains follows, all from one sample in a study of blood T cell repertoires in COVID-19. Produced via immunoSEQ multiplex PCR; TCRdb's table is partial and in-frame only. The repertoire consists of 150,000 to 200,000 clones, with about 83% occurring once and the leading ten covering roughly 4%. Material for sequencing was PBMCs or T cells enriched from blood (not recorded which). These receptors were taken from a woman in her 50s in a cohort exposed to, infected with or recovered from COVID-19 (not recorded which). The CDR3 runs from the conserved cysteine through the conserved F or W. The order of the fields is J gene, D gene, clone size, V gene, CDR3 length, CDR3 DNA, CDR3 protein. A D gene is named only where the DNA matches it firmly. Not all rows give a size; the values are once, few, many and, for expanded clones, a class.

j_gene: TRBJ2-1; d_gene: TRBD2; abundance: -; v_gene: TRBV5-4; len: 19; CDR3nt: TGTGCCAGCAGCGCGGGGGTAGGGAGCCCACGATTTACCTACAATGAGCAGTTCTTC; CDR3aa: CASSAGVGSPRFTYNEQFF
j_gene: TRBJ2-7; d_gene: -; abundance: few; v_gene: TRBV10-3; len: 15; CDR3nt: TGTGCCATCAGTGAGTCTTCGATAAGCCCTAACGAGCAGTACTTC; CDR3aa: CAISESSISPNEQYF
j_gene: TRBJ1-5; d_gene: -; abundance: -; v_gene: TRBV12-3/TRBV12-4; len: 11; CDR3nt: TGTGCCAGCAGTTTAAAGGACTACCAGCATTTT; CDR3aa: CASSLKDYQHF
j_gene: TRBJ1-5; d_gene: -; abundance: few; v_gene: TRBV5-1; len: 14; CDR3nt: TGCGCCAGCAGCCCGGACGGGATCAATCAGCCCCAGCATTTT; CDR3aa: CASSPDGINQPQHF
j_gene: TRBJ1-1; d_gene: -; abundance: -; v_gene: TRBV7-3; len: 13; CDR3nt: TGTGCCAGCAGCCAGACTCAGGGGACTGAAGCTTTCTTT; CDR3aa: CASSQTQGTEAFF
j_gene: TRBJ2-2; d_gene: -; abundance: -; v_gene: TRBV19; len: 14; CDR3nt: TGTGCCAGTAGTCTGGACAGACACACCGGGGAGCTGTTTTTT; CDR3aa: CASSLDRHTGELFF
j_gene: TRBJ2-1; d_gene: TRBD2; abundance: -; v_gene: TRBV4-2; len: 16; CDR3nt: TGTGCCAGCAGCCAAGGTCCAGCGGGAGAATGGAATGAGCAGTTCTTC; CDR3aa: CASSQGPAGEWNEQFF
j_gene: TRBJ1-5; d_gene: TRBD1; abundance: -; v_gene: TRBV6-5; len: 14; CDR3nt: TGTGCCAGCAGTTACAGGGACAGTAATCAGCCCCAGCATTTT; CDR3aa: CASSYRDSNQPQHF
j_gene: TRBJ1-6; d_gene: TRBD1; abundance: -; v_gene: TRBV19; len: 16; CDR3nt: TGTGCCAGTAGCGCAACCGGACAGGGCCATAATTCACCCCTCCACTTT; CDR3aa: CASSATGQGHNSPLHF
j_gene: TRBJ2-7; d_gene: -; abundance: -; v_gene: TRBV5-1; len: 15; CDR3nt: TGCGCCAGCAGCTTGGGGAGCAGGGGAGGGGTCGAGCAGTACTTC; CDR3aa: CASSLGSRGGVEQYF
j_gene: TRBJ2-7; d_gene: TRBD2; abundance: -; v_gene: TRBV6-5; len: 13; CDR3nt: TGTGCCAGCGGACTAGCGGTCTCCTACGAGCAGTACTTC; CDR3aa: CASGLAVSYEQYF
j_gene: TRBJ1-5; d_gene: TRBD1; abundance: -; v_gene: TRBV28; len: 16; CDR3nt: TGTGCCAGCAGTTTATGGGACAGGGGGAGTCGGCAGCCCCAGCATTTT; CDR3aa: CASSLWDRGSRQPQHF
j_gene: TRBJ1-4; d_gene: TRBD1; abundance: -; v_gene: TRBV28; len: 16; CDR3nt: TGTGCCAGCAGTTTAGACAGGGGGCTAAGTCGAGAAAAACTGTTTTTT; CDR3aa: CASSLDRGLSREKLFF
j_gene: TRBJ1-4; d_gene: -; abundance: -; v_gene: TRBV6-1; len: 15; CDR3nt: TGTGCCAGCAGTGAGTCACAGGGCCTGGATGAAAAACTGTTTTTT; CDR3aa: CASSESQGLDEKLFF
j_gene: TRBJ2-3; d_gene: -; abundance: -; v_gene: TRBV5-1; len: 14; CDR3nt: TGCGCCAGCAGCCTGGGGGACTCCACAGATACGCAGTATTTT; CDR3aa: CASSLGDSTDTQYF
j_gene: TRBJ1-6; d_gene: -; abundance: -; v_gene: TRBV9; len: 13; CDR3nt: TGTGCCAGCGGGGGGGTTTCTGATTCACCCCTCCACTTT; CDR3aa: CASGGVSDSPLHF
j_gene: TRBJ2-4; d_gene: TRBD2; abundance: -; v_gene: TRBV5-6; len: 15; CDR3nt: TGTGCCAGCAGCTCCACAAGCGGGGCCCAAAACATTCAGTACTTC; CDR3aa: CASSSTSGAQNIQYF
j_gene: TRBJ2-2; d_gene: -; abundance: -; v_gene: TRBV24-1; len: 17; CDR3nt: TGTGCCACCAGTGACACAACGACAGGCTGGGACACCGGGGAGCTGTTTTTT; CDR3aa: CATSDTTTGWDTGELFF
j_gene: TRBJ2-3; d_gene: TRBD2; abundance: few; v_gene: TRBV28; len: 16; CDR3nt: TGTGCCAGCAGTGCGCCCGGGACTAGCGGGGGAAATACGCAGTATTTT; CDR3aa: CASSAPGTSGGNTQYF
j_gene: TRBJ1-6; d_gene: -; abundance: -; v_gene: TRBV6-1; len: 13; CDR3nt: TGTGCCAGCAGTGATACTCGAAATTCACCCCTCCACTTT; CDR3aa: CASSDTRNSPLHF
j_gene: TRBJ1-1; d_gene: -; abundance: once; v_gene: TRBV9; len: 14; CDR3nt: TGTGCCAGCAGCGCTAGGTCGGGGAACACTGAAGCTTTCTTT; CDR3aa: CASSARSGNTEAFF
j_gene: TRBJ2-2; d_gene: TRBD1; abundance: -; v_gene: TRBV18; len: 15; CDR3nt: TGTGCCAGCTCACCTGACAGGGCGAACACCGGGGAGCTGTTTTTT; CDR3aa: CASSPDRANTGELFF
j_gene: TRBJ2-3; d_gene: TRBD1; abundance: -; v_gene: TRBV27; len: 13; CDR3nt: TGTGCCAGCAGTGACAGGGGGATAGATACGCAGTATTTT; CDR3aa: CASSDRGIDTQYF
j_gene: TRBJ1-3; d_gene: -; abundance: -; v_gene: TRBV13; len: 17; CDR3nt: TGTGCCAGCAGCTTAAGTGCAGGGGACCCCTCTGGAAACACCATATATTTT; CDR3aa: CASSLSAGDPSGNTIYF
j_gene: TRBJ1-2; d_gene: -; abundance: -; v_gene: TRBV7-2; len: 15; CDR3nt: TGTGCCAGCAGCCCAGACCCGGGAAGGGCTTATGGCTACACCTTC; CDR3aa: CASSPDPGRAYGYTF
j_gene: TRBJ2-1; d_gene: TRBD1; abundance: -; v_gene: TRBV25-1; len: 14; CDR3nt: TGTGCCAGCAGTGAGGGACAGGGACACAATGAGCAGTTCTTC; CDR3aa: CASSEGQGHNEQFF
j_gene: TRBJ1-5; d_gene: -; abundance: -; v_gene: TRBV5-6; len: 15; CDR3nt: TGTGCCAGCAGCGCCGGACCCGCTAGCAGTCAGCCCCAGCATTTT; CDR3aa: CASSAGPASSQPQHF
j_gene: TRBJ1-5; d_gene: TRBD1; abundance: -; v_gene: TRBV27; len: 16; CDR3nt: TGTGCCAGCAGTTCGACAGGGGCGTATAGCAATCAGCCCCAGCATTTT; CDR3aa: CASSSTGAYSNQPQHF
j_gene: TRBJ1-2; d_gene: TRBD1; abundance: -; v_gene: TRBV5-6; len: 16; CDR3nt: TGTGCCAGCAGCTTGGCGGGGACAGGGTCAGCATATGGCTACACCTTC; CDR3aa: CASSLAGTGSAYGYTF
j_gene: TRBJ1-2; d_gene: -; abundance: -; v_gene: TRBV9; len: 13; CDR3nt: TGTGCCAGCGGCCTTCGGACTAGTTATGGCTACACCTTC; CDR3aa: CASGLRTSYGYTF
j_gene: TRBJ2-7; d_gene: -; abundance: few; v_gene: TRBV7-9; len: 14; CDR3nt: TGTGCCAGCAGCTCCTACCCCAATACCTACGAGCAGTACTTC; CDR3aa: CASSSYPNTYEQYF
j_gene: TRBJ2-1; d_gene: TRBD2; abundance: -; v_gene: TRBV29-1; len: 17; CDR3nt: TGCAGCGTCCTGACTAGCGGGAGGCCCGGTTCGTTCGATGAGCAGTTCTTC; CDR3aa: CSVLTSGRPGSFDEQFF
j_gene: TRBJ2-7; d_gene: TRBD2; abundance: -; v_gene: TRBV3-1/TRBV3-2; len: 15; CDR3nt: TGTGCCAGCAGCCAAGATACGGCGGGGGACTACGAGCAGTACTTC; CDR3aa: CASSQDTAGDYEQYF
j_gene: TRBJ1-6; d_gene: -; abundance: -; v_gene: TRBV19; len: 15; CDR3nt: TGTGCCAGTAGGTGGGCAGGGGAATATAATTCACCCCTCCACTTT; CDR3aa: CASRWAGEYNSPLHF
j_gene: TRBJ1-4; d_gene: TRBD1; abundance: -; v_gene: TRBV29-1; len: 15; CDR3nt: TGCAGCGCTAGACAGGGCCACTCAACTAATGAAAAACTGTTTTTT; CDR3aa: CSARQGHSTNEKLFF
j_gene: TRBJ2-3; d_gene: -; abundance: -; v_gene: TRBV19; len: 13; CDR3nt: TGTGCCAGTAGTATAGGGCCCCGAGATACGCAGTATTTT; CDR3aa: CASSIGPRDTQYF
j_gene: TRBJ2-3; d_gene: TRBD2; abundance: -; v_gene: TRBV3-1/TRBV3-2; len: 15; CDR3nt: TGTGCCAGCAACCCCGCCGGGACTAGCGGGAGTACGCAGTATTTT; CDR3aa: CASNPAGTSGSTQYF
j_gene: TRBJ2-1; d_gene: TRBD2; abundance: -; v_gene: TRBV27; len: 17; CDR3nt: TGTGCCAGCAGTTTATCCGGGACTAGCGGGAGATGGGATGAGCAGTTCTTC; CDR3aa: CASSLSGTSGRWDEQFF
j_gene: TRBJ2-1; d_gene: -; abundance: -; v_gene: TRBV5-1; len: 14; CDR3nt: TGCGCCAGCAGCTTTGAATACAGCTACAATGAGCAGTTCTTC; CDR3aa: CASSFEYSYNEQFF
j_gene: TRBJ2-7; d_gene: -; abundance: -; v_gene: TRBV7-2; len: 15; CDR3nt: TGTGCCAGCAGCTATTTTACCCTAAGCTCCTACGAGCAGTACTTC; CDR3aa: CASSYFTLSSYEQYF
j_gene: TRBJ2-1; d_gene: -; abundance: -; v_gene: TRBV5-8; len: 15; CDR3nt: TGTGCCAGCAGCTTGACTACAGGGACCTACAATGAGCAGTTCTTC; CDR3aa: CASSLTTGTYNEQFF
j_gene: TRBJ1-1; d_gene: -; abundance: -; v_gene: TRBV3-1/TRBV3-2; len: 15; CDR3nt: TGTGCCAGCAGCCAAGGGAGGTCAGGGAACACTGAAGCTTTCTTT; CDR3aa: CASSQGRSGNTEAFF
j_gene: TRBJ2-2; d_gene: TRBD1; abundance: -; v_gene: TRBV29-1; len: 14; CDR3nt: TGCAGCGTTCACCGGGACAGCAACACCGGGGAGCTGTTTTTT; CDR3aa: CSVHRDSNTGELFF
j_gene: TRBJ2-5; d_gene: TRBD2; abundance: -; v_gene: TRBV19; len: 14; CDR3nt: TGTGCCAGTAGTATAGGGCGGGGGTTAGAGACCCAGTACTTC; CDR3aa: CASSIGRGLETQYF
j_gene: TRBJ2-1; d_gene: -; abundance: -; v_gene: TRBV6-5; len: 15; CDR3nt: TGTGCCAGCAGGGATCCGGGAGCTATTCTTGATGAGCAGTTCTTC; CDR3aa: CASRDPGAILDEQFF
j_gene: TRBJ2-2; d_gene: TRBD2; abundance: -; v_gene: TRBV7-3; len: 16; CDR3nt: TGTGCCAGCAGCGAACTAGCGGGGGGTAACACCGGGGAGCTGTTTTTT; CDR3aa: CASSELAGGNTGELFF
j_gene: TRBJ1-5; d_gene: TRBD1; abundance: few; v_gene: TRBV19; len: 16; CDR3nt: TGTGCCAGTAGTGCCCTTAATCAGGGGGCAAATCAGCCCCAGCATTTT; CDR3aa: CASSALNQGANQPQHF
j_gene: TRBJ1-2; d_gene: -; abundance: once; v_gene: TRBV5-4; len: 15; CDR3nt: TGTGCCAGCAGTGGACAGCTGGGCGGGAACTATGGCTACACCTTC; CDR3aa: CASSGQLGGNYGYTF